Each of the 3 T cell receptor beta chains below was sequenced from the same sample in a study of T cells in Graves' hyperthyroidism and ophthalmopathy. RNA transcripts gave rise to amplified TCR beta CDR3 regions. HTBI primers were used for first-round RT-PCR of the TCR CDR3. TCRdb itself ran the multiplex PCR reads through MiXCR, one entry per CDR3 protein. The sample carries hundreds of thousands of distinct CDR3 sequences, around an eighth recorded once. The sample taken for sequencing was blood. The receptor source for this set is a man aged 45-65 years with Graves' ophthalmopathy.

In its sample, this clonotype was seen a few times. This chain links TRBV5-1 with TRBJ1-4; a weak D match, TRBD1 (6 bases). The CDR3 loop spans 14 amino acids. Germline CDR1 is SGHRS and CDR2 is YFSETQ. Trimming removed 2 bases from V and 4 bases from J, with 9 bases in between. Here the CDR3 reads CASSFGTNNEKLFF. In DNA, the CDR3 is TGCGCCAGCAGCTTCGGGACAAATAATGAAAAACTGTTTTTT.

This clonotype was counted at least ten times. The J gene is TRBJ2-1, the V gene TRBV2, with TRBD2 identical over 12 bases. V lost 8 bases to trimming and J lost 0 bases; unmatched junction nucleotides: 2. Germline lookup yields CDR1 SNHLY and CDR2 FYNNEI. The CDR3 covers 15 residues. The CDR3 nucleotides read TGTGCCAGCCAGACTAGCGGGAGCTCCTACAATGAGCAGTTCTTC. Protein: CASQTSGSSYNEQFF.

This clonotype was picked up many times. The chain recombines TRBV7-9 with TRBJ2-1; perhaps TRBD1 as D (6 bases). Germline CDR1 reads SEHNR; CDR2 reads FQNEAQ (reference sequence). The CDR3 extends over 16 amino acids. The V and J ends lost 2 bases and 2 bases respectively, with 13 bases between them. This chain's CDR3 is CASSLYLGAAYNEQFF. The CDR3 DNA follows: TGTGCCAGCAGCTTATATTTGGGGGCGGCCTACAATGAGCAGTTCTTC.